This T cell receptor (beta chain) was sequenced in a study of blood T cell repertoires in COVID-19. About the research overall: The United States, Italy and Spain were the sources of the acute and convalescent COVID-19 samples. The analysed material was cDNA or gDNA that came from T cells, B-cell-depleted T cells, or PBMCs.

Original analysis: Researchers report that nucleated cell counts were estimated from reference gene primer amplification. Sequencing used immunoSEQ multiplex PCR; TCRdb keeps in-frame clones, though not all of them. V, J and clone size derive from that table, while D and trimming were established from the DNA sequence. In the table there are 65,000 to 75,000 clones, roughly nine tenths of which are singletons. Sample: peripheral blood. The TCR was taken from a man in his fifties with active COVID-19.

The CDR3 protein is CASSPQGALYEQYF. The DNA for the CDR3 is TGTGCCAGCTCACCACAGGGGGCACTCTACGAGCAGTACTTC. This chain links TRBV18 with TRBJ2-7; 7 positions match TRBD1. The CDR3 is 14 residues long. CDR1 is KGHSH and CDR2 is LQKENI in the germline V gene. V was clipped by 1 base and J by 3 bases; unmatched bases: 3.